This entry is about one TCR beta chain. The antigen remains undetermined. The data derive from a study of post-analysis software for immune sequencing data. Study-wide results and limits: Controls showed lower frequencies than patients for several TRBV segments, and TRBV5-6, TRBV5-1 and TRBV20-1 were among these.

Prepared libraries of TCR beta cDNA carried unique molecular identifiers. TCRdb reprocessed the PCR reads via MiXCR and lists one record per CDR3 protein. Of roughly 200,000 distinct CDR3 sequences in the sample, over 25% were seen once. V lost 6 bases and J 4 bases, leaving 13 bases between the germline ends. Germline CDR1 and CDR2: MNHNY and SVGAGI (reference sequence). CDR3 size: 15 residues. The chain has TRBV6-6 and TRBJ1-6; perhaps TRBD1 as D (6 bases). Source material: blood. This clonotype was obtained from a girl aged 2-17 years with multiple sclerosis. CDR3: CASRTGTPYNSPLHF. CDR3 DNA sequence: TGTGCCAGCAGAACCGGGACACCATATAATTCACCCCTCCACTTT.